A selection of T cell receptor beta chains follows, all from one sample in a study of naive and memory T cell subsets. Via MiXCR, TCRdb re-called the UMI-ligation and nested PCR reads, giving one row per CDR3 protein. This table holds 95,000 to 150,000 distinct CDR3 sequences, 36% found once. The specimen was central memory CD4+ T cells from blood. The origin of the receptors is a human donor in good health. Both conserved end residues are part of each CDR3. D genes are given only for firm matches. Clone size is stated in some rows and not others, as once, few, many or a class when expanded.

CDR3nt: TGCAGTGCTACCAGGACTGCGAAGGCTTTCTTT; CDR3aa: CSATRTAKAFF; v_gene: TRBV20-1; len: 11; abundance: few; j_gene: TRBJ1-1; d_gene: .
CDR3nt: TGTGCCAGCAGCCAAACCGGGACAGGGCCTGAAGCTTTCTTT; CDR3aa: CASSQTGTGPEAFF; v_gene: TRBV4-2; len: 14; abundance: .; j_gene: TRBJ1-1; d_gene: TRBD1
CDR3nt: TGTGCCAGTCATTCAGCGGGCAATCAGCCCCAGCATTTT; CDR3aa: CASHSAGNQPQHF; v_gene: TRBV6-5; len: 13; abundance: .; j_gene: TRBJ1-5; d_gene: .
CDR3nt: TGTGCCAGCAGCCAACGGATCCGCTATGGCTACACCTTC; CDR3aa: CASSQRIRYGYTF; v_gene: TRBV3-1; len: 13; abundance: .; j_gene: TRBJ1-2; d_gene: .
CDR3nt: TGTGCCAGCAGTTTTTCCGGGGCTGGAAACACCATATATTTT; CDR3aa: CASSFSGAGNTIYF; v_gene: TRBV27; len: 14; abundance: .; j_gene: TRBJ1-3; d_gene: .
CDR3nt: TGTGCCACCAGCAGGTCCAGCGGACTGGATACGCAGTATTTT; CDR3aa: CATSRSSGLDTQYF; v_gene: TRBV15; len: 14; abundance: many; j_gene: TRBJ2-3; d_gene: .
CDR3nt: TGTGCCAGCAGCGTAGGGGACAGGACTTCTGGAAACACCATATATTTT; CDR3aa: CASSVGDRTSGNTIYF; v_gene: TRBV9; len: 16; abundance: few; j_gene: TRBJ1-3; d_gene: TRBD1
CDR3nt: TGTGCCAGTAGTTCCCCCCTCTACAATGAGCAGTTCTTC; CDR3aa: CASSSPLYNEQFF; v_gene: TRBV19; len: 13; abundance: .; j_gene: TRBJ2-1; d_gene: .
CDR3nt: TGTGCCAGCAGCCCAGGACCCCGCCGGATGAACACTGAAGCTTTCTTT; CDR3aa: CASSPGPRRMNTEAFF; v_gene: TRBV28; len: 16; abundance: few; j_gene: TRBJ1-1; d_gene: .
CDR3nt: TGCAGTGCTAGTCCTCTAGCGCTTAACGTGGATAGTGAGCAGTTCTTC; CDR3aa: CSASPLALNVDSEQFF; v_gene: TRBV20-1; len: 16; abundance: .; j_gene: TRBJ2-1; d_gene: .